The 3 T cell receptor beta chains presented below share a single source sample, sequenced in a study of blood T cells in healthy people across ages. Sample-barcoded 5' priming and a J-beta primer mix drove a second PCR of roughly 7 to 11 cycles. MiXCR, run by TCRdb on the 5' RACE reads, gives a single entry per CDR3 protein. In the table there are around 1,000,000 distinct CDR3 sequences, about 25% of which are singletons. These records were also assigned to another study, of T cells of mothers and their children.

The specimen was blood. All receptors derive from a girl aged 2-10 years in good health.

This clonotype has just a few counts. One end of the junction does not line up with germline, which may come from a read error. The J gene is TRBJ2-1, the V gene TRBV12-3 or TRBV12-4, with D possibly TRBD2 on 6 matching bases. The CDR3 totals 12 residues. The DNA of the CDR3 is TGTGCCAGCAATGAAAGGAGGAGGGAGCAGCTCTTC. This gives the protein CASNERRREQLF.

This chain uses TRBV20-1 with TRBJ2-5; D call uncertain. The end of the DNA fits TRBJ2-7 better, so the J call may be wrong. The CDR3 is made up of 16 amino acids. Per germline, CDR1 DFQATT and CDR2 SNEGSKA (reference sequence). The CDR3 DNA reads TGCAGTGCTAGAGTTCTTAACTCTTACCCTTCCTACGAGCAGTACTTC. This translates into CSARVLNSYPSYEQYF.

The rearrangement links TRBV12-5 to TRBJ2-7; TRBD2 is a possible D gene (7 bases). The CDR3 spans 14 residues. Germline V gene sequence: CDR1 LGHNT, CDR2 FRNRAP. Trimming removed 5 bases from V and 1 base from J, with 12 bases in between. The CDR3 DNA reads as TGTGCTAGTGGTCCGAGGGGGGGATCCTACGAGCAGTACTTC. Its translation is CASGPRGGSYEQYF. The complete variable domain, with remaining parts taken from reference TRBV12-5 and TRBJ2-7, reads DARVTQTPRHKVTEMGQEVTMRCQPILGHNTVFWYRQTMMQGLELLAYFRNRAPLDDSGMPKDRFSAEMPDATLATLKIQPSEPRDSAVYFCASGPRGGSYEQYFGPGTRLTVT.